This is a list of T cell receptor beta chains from one sample in a study of blood T cell repertoires in COVID-19. Measured with immunoSEQ multiplex PCR; TCRdb has only the in-frame clones, and not every one. The profile covers a few hundred thousand clones, with about 85% appearing a single time and more than 6.5% taken by the ten largest. Sequencing was performed on PBMCs or T cells enriched from blood (not recorded which). These receptors came from a woman in her forties or fifties who had been exposed to COVID-19. Each CDR3 is given with its conserved first and last residue. Each record gives: J gene, V gene, clone size, D gene, CDR3 protein, CDR3 DNA. A D gene is named only where the DNA matches it firmly. The size entry is marked missing in some rows and otherwise reads once, few, many or a size class.

j_gene: TRBJ1-6
v_gene: TRBV5-4
abundance: NA
d_gene: NA
CDR3aa: CASSSRGGFSPLHF
CDR3nt: TGTGCCAGCAGCTCCAGGGGAGGGTTTTCACCCCTCCACTTT

j_gene: TRBJ2-2
v_gene: TRBV19
abundance: NA
d_gene: NA
CDR3aa: CASSRQLNTGELFF
CDR3nt: TGTGCCAGTAGTAGACAGCTGAACACCGGGGAGCTGTTTTTT

j_gene: TRBJ1-1
v_gene: TRBV9
abundance: NA
d_gene: NA
CDR3aa: CASSVKPAGTEAFF
CDR3nt: TGTGCCAGCAGCGTAAAGCCGGCGGGAACTGAAGCTTTCTTT

j_gene: TRBJ2-5
v_gene: TRBV5-1
abundance: NA
d_gene: TRBD1
CDR3aa: CASSPRQVRGETQYF
CDR3nt: TGCGCCAGCAGCCCACGACAGGTCAGGGGGGAGACCCAGTACTTC

j_gene: TRBJ1-5
v_gene: TRBV19
abundance: few
d_gene: NA
CDR3aa: CASSLSGVREGQPQHF
CDR3nt: TGTGCCAGTAGTCTCTCCGGGGTTCGGGAAGGGCAGCCCCAGCATTTT

j_gene: TRBJ2-2
v_gene: TRBV5-6
abundance: once
d_gene: NA
CDR3aa: CASSSTPGTGELFF
CDR3nt: TGTGCCAGCAGCTCGACCCCGGGTACCGGGGAGCTGTTTTTT

j_gene: TRBJ1-2
v_gene: TRBV18
abundance: few
d_gene: TRBD1
CDR3aa: CASSPGQGMYGYTF
CDR3nt: TGTGCCAGCTCACCCGGACAGGGAATGTATGGCTACACCTTC

j_gene: TRBJ2-4
v_gene: TRBV10-3
abundance: NA
d_gene: NA
CDR3aa: CAISVGGNIQYF
CDR3nt: TGTGCCATCAGTGTAGGGGGAAACATTCAGTACTTC

j_gene: TRBJ1-1
v_gene: TRBV7-9
abundance: NA
d_gene: TRBD1
CDR3aa: CASSPTSDRGWAEAFF
CDR3nt: TGTGCCAGCAGCCCAACCTCGGACAGGGGCTGGGCTGAAGCTTTCTTT

j_gene: TRBJ1-5
v_gene: TRBV5-4
abundance: NA
d_gene: TRBD1
CDR3aa: CASSWDRGQPQHF
CDR3nt: TGTGCCAGCAGCTGGGACAGGGGGCAGCCCCAGCATTTT

j_gene: TRBJ1-2
v_gene: TRBV15
abundance: NA
d_gene: NA
CDR3aa: CATSRDQGRDYGYTF
CDR3nt: TGTGCCACCAGCAGAGATCAGGGGAGAGACTATGGCTACACCTTC

j_gene: TRBJ1-1
v_gene: TRBV6-5
abundance: NA
d_gene: NA
CDR3aa: CASSYSSNLSF
CDR3nt: TGTGCCAGCAGTTACTCCTCTAACCTCTCATTT

j_gene: TRBJ1-1
v_gene: TRBV5-4
abundance: NA
d_gene: TRBD1
CDR3aa: CASSWGTGEAFF
CDR3nt: TGTGCCAGCAGCTGGGGGACAGGGGAAGCTTTCTTT

j_gene: TRBJ2-1
v_gene: TRBV5-1
abundance: once
d_gene: TRBD1
CDR3aa: CASSEQGSYNEQFF
CDR3nt: TGCGCCAGCAGCGAACAGGGGTCCTACAATGAGCAGTTCTTC

j_gene: TRBJ1-3
v_gene: TRBV5-4
abundance: few
d_gene: TRBD1
CDR3aa: CASSLGQGSVWGGNTIYF
CDR3nt: TGTGCCAGCAGCTTGGGACAGGGTAGTGTCTGGGGTGGAAACACCATATATTTT

j_gene: TRBJ1-4
v_gene: TRBV11-2
abundance: NA
d_gene: NA
CDR3aa: CASQMRAPSVATNEKLFF
CDR3nt: TGTGCCAGCCAAATGAGGGCACCTTCTGTTGCAACTAATGAAAAACTGTTTTTT

j_gene: TRBJ1-2
v_gene: TRBV9
abundance: NA
d_gene: NA
CDR3aa: CASSPSAGYTF
CDR3nt: TGTGCCAGCAGCCCCTCCGCGGGCTACACCTTC

j_gene: TRBJ1-3
v_gene: TRBV9
abundance: NA
d_gene: NA
CDR3aa: CASSVGGDSGNTIYF
CDR3nt: TGTGCCAGCAGCGTAGGAGGAGACTCTGGAAACACCATATATTTT

j_gene: TRBJ1-6
v_gene: TRBV19
abundance: NA
d_gene: TRBD1
CDR3aa: CASSIAISRTGPDSPLHF
CDR3nt: TGTGCCAGTAGTATAGCCATTTCTAGGACAGGGCCAGATTCACCCCTCCACTTT

j_gene: TRBJ2-7
v_gene: TRBV7-9
abundance: NA
d_gene: NA
CDR3aa: CASSDRQGSYEQYF
CDR3nt: TGTGCCAGCAGCGACAGGCAGGGATCCTACGAGCAGTACTTC

j_gene: TRBJ2-7
v_gene: TRBV6-6
abundance: NA
d_gene: TRBD1
CDR3aa: CASQLGQGKGGEQYF
CDR3nt: TGTGCCAGCCAGTTAGGACAGGGGAAAGGAGGCGAGCAGTACTTC

j_gene: TRBJ1-2
v_gene: TRBV3-1/TRBV3-2
abundance: NA
d_gene: NA
CDR3aa: CASNPPLTGMGTYGYTF
CDR3nt: TGTGCCAGCAACCCTCCCCTTACAGGGATGGGGACCTATGGCTACACCTTC

j_gene: TRBJ1-1
v_gene: TRBV5-1
abundance: once
d_gene: NA
CDR3aa: CASSLSGQRNTEAFF
CDR3nt: TGCGCCAGCAGCTTGTCTGGACAGCGAAACACTGAAGCTTTCTTT

j_gene: TRBJ1-2
v_gene: TRBV6-6
abundance: once
d_gene: TRBD1
CDR3aa: CASSYTRGQGNYGYTF
CDR3nt: TGTGCCAGCAGTTACACGAGGGGACAGGGGAACTATGGCTACACCTTC

j_gene: TRBJ1-3
v_gene: TRBV7-2
abundance: NA
d_gene: NA
CDR3aa: CASTTNPGIYSGNTIYF
CDR3nt: TGTGCCAGCACCACAAACCCAGGGATTTACTCTGGAAACACCATATATTTT

j_gene: TRBJ1-1
v_gene: TRBV30
abundance: NA
d_gene: TRBD1
CDR3aa: CAWNSQGAEAFF
CDR3nt: TGTGCCTGGAACTCACAGGGGGCTGAAGCTTTCTTT

j_gene: TRBJ2-7
v_gene: TRBV29-1
abundance: NA
d_gene: NA
CDR3aa: CSVCPGSADYEQYF
CDR3nt: TGCAGCGTTTGCCCCGGTTCCGCCGACTACGAGCAGTACTTC

j_gene: TRBJ1-5
v_gene: TRBV27
abundance: NA
d_gene: NA
CDR3aa: CASSPDRKSNQPQHF
CDR3nt: TGTGCCAGCAGCCCAGATCGAAAGAGCAATCAGCCCCAGCATTTT

j_gene: TRBJ1-3
v_gene: TRBV6-5
abundance: NA
d_gene: TRBD1
CDR3aa: CASSKTDRRGNTIYF
CDR3nt: TGTGCCAGCAGTAAAACGGACAGGCGGGGAAACACCATATATTTT

j_gene: TRBJ2-1
v_gene: TRBV11-3
abundance: NA
d_gene: TRBD2
CDR3aa: CASSQGLAGGLNEQFF
CDR3nt: TGTGCCAGCAGCCAGGGACTAGCGGGGGGGCTAAATGAGCAGTTCTTC

j_gene: TRBJ1-1
v_gene: TRBV18
abundance: NA
d_gene: NA
CDR3aa: CASSPEFATEAFF
CDR3nt: TGTGCCAGCTCACCGGAGTTCGCGACTGAAGCTTTCTTT

j_gene: TRBJ2-1
v_gene: TRBV7-8
abundance: few
d_gene: NA
CDR3aa: CASSPIRGNLNEQFF
CDR3nt: TGTGCCAGCAGCCCGATACGGGGGAACCTCAATGAGCAGTTCTTC

j_gene: TRBJ2-7
v_gene: TRBV30
abundance: NA
d_gene: TRBD2
CDR3aa: CAWSVRGGLSYEQYF
CDR3nt: TGTGCCTGGAGTGTACGGGGGGGCCTCTCCTACGAGCAGTACTTC

j_gene: TRBJ1-2
v_gene: TRBV3-1/TRBV3-2
abundance: NA
d_gene: TRBD1
CDR3aa: CASSLLQGSAQSYTF
CDR3nt: TGTGCCAGCAGCCTTCTACAGGGGTCCGCTCAATCCTACACCTTC

j_gene: TRBJ1-5
v_gene: TRBV2
abundance: once
d_gene: TRBD1
CDR3aa: CASSDDRGRQPQHF
CDR3nt: TGTGCCAGCAGCGACGACAGGGGGCGGCAGCCCCAGCATTTT

j_gene: TRBJ1-1
v_gene: TRBV10-3
abundance: NA
d_gene: NA
CDR3aa: CAIRGSLGGEAFF
CDR3nt: TGTGCCATCCGGGGCAGCTTAGGGGGTGAAGCTTTCTTT

j_gene: TRBJ1-1
v_gene: TRBV2
abundance: once
d_gene: NA
CDR3aa: CASSLPRGGTEAFF
CDR3nt: TGTGCCAGCAGTCTACCCAGGGGTGGAACTGAAGCTTTCTTT

j_gene: TRBJ2-2
v_gene: TRBV28
abundance: NA
d_gene: NA
CDR3aa: CASVPGTVAGELFF
CDR3nt: TGTGCCAGCGTTCCCGGGACTGTTGCCGGGGAGCTGTTTTTT

j_gene: TRBJ2-2
v_gene: TRBV3-1/TRBV3-2
abundance: NA
d_gene: TRBD1
CDR3aa: CASSEGAGNTGELFF
CDR3nt: TGTGCCAGCAGCGAGGGGGCAGGGAACACCGGGGAGCTGTTTTTT

j_gene: TRBJ1-1
v_gene: TRBV7-9
abundance: NA
d_gene: TRBD1
CDR3aa: CASSFQGAGTEAFF
CDR3nt: TGTGCCAGCAGCTTTCAGGGGGCGGGTACTGAAGCTTTCTTT

j_gene: TRBJ1-2
v_gene: TRBV3-1/TRBV3-2
abundance: NA
d_gene: NA
CDR3aa: CASSRAHRDYGYTF
CDR3nt: TGTGCCAGCAGCCGAGCCCACAGGGACTATGGCTACACCTTC

j_gene: TRBJ2-3
v_gene: TRBV3-1/TRBV3-2
abundance: NA
d_gene: NA
CDR3aa: CASSQDRRRGGTDTQYF
CDR3nt: TGTGCCAGCAGCCAAGATCGGCGGCGGGGCGGCACAGATACGCAGTATTTT

j_gene: TRBJ2-3
v_gene: TRBV5-1
abundance: NA
d_gene: TRBD1
CDR3aa: CASSPDRGPERDTQYF
CDR3nt: TGCGCCAGCAGCCCCGACAGGGGTCCAGAGCGAGATACGCAGTATTTT

j_gene: TRBJ2-2
v_gene: TRBV7-9
abundance: NA
d_gene: NA
CDR3aa: CASSFIADTGELFF
CDR3nt: TGTGCCAGCAGCTTCATAGCAGACACCGGGGAGCTGTTTTTT

j_gene: TRBJ2-7
v_gene: TRBV20-1
abundance: NA
d_gene: TRBD1
CDR3aa: CSASSDRVREQYF
CDR3nt: TGCAGTGCTAGTTCGGACAGGGTTCGAGAGCAGTACTTC

j_gene: TRBJ2-5
v_gene: TRBV11-2
abundance: NA
d_gene: TRBD1
CDR3aa: CASSFGTGVQETQYF
CDR3nt: TGTGCCAGCAGCTTCGGGACAGGAGTACAAGAGACCCAGTACTTC